This is a list of T cell receptor beta chains from one sample in a study of cytomegalovirus exposure and HLA in healthy donors. TCRdb's copy holds only in-frame clones and misses some; the assay was immunoSEQ multiplex PCR. The sample has roughly 150,000 clones, about 85% seen once. The sequenced sample consisted of PBMCs. Receptors originate from a boy aged 2-15 years in good health and CMV-seronegative. Each CDR3 is given with its conserved first and last residue. The D gene is left open where the match is weak. Clone sizes are given selectively: once, few, many, or a class where the clone is expanded.

abundance: .
d_gene: .
j_gene: TRBJ2-1
v_gene: TRBV5-5
CDR3aa: CASSVDSYNEQFF
CDR3nt: TGTGCCAGCAGCGTCGACAGCTACAATGAGCAGTTCTTC

abundance: .
d_gene: .
j_gene: TRBJ2-3
v_gene: TRBV15
CDR3aa: CATSRAGAGDTQYF
CDR3nt: TGTGCCACCAGCAGAGCGGGAGCGGGAGATACGCAGTATTTT

abundance: .
d_gene: .
j_gene: TRBJ2-3
v_gene: TRBV6-5
CDR3aa: CASQHKTGATDTQYF
CDR3nt: TGTGCCAGCCAACATAAGACGGGAGCAACAGATACGCAGTATTTT

abundance: .
d_gene: .
j_gene: TRBJ1-1
v_gene: TRBV28
CDR3aa: CASQQAPNTEAFF
CDR3nt: TGTGCCAGCCAACAGGCACCTAACACTGAAGCTTTCTTT

abundance: .
d_gene: .
j_gene: TRBJ2-7
v_gene: TRBV6-5
CDR3aa: CASSRDISYEQYF
CDR3nt: TGTGCCAGCAGTCGGGACATCTCCTACGAGCAGTACTTC

abundance: .
d_gene: .
j_gene: TRBJ1-1
v_gene: TRBV7-3
CDR3aa: CASSLTSIMNTEAFF
CDR3nt: TGTGCCAGCAGCTTAACGAGCATAATGAACACTGAAGCTTTCTTT

abundance: once
d_gene: TRBD1
j_gene: TRBJ1-1
v_gene: TRBV7-8
CDR3aa: CASSIRRTGGDVITEAFF
CDR3nt: TGTGCCAGCAGCATCAGACGGACAGGGGGCGATGTAATCACTGAAGCTTTCTTT

abundance: .
d_gene: .
j_gene: TRBJ2-5
v_gene: TRBV19
CDR3aa: CASSPPEQETQYF
CDR3nt: TGTGCCAGTAGTCCGCCGGAGCAAGAGACCCAGTACTTC

abundance: .
d_gene: TRBD1
j_gene: TRBJ1-5
v_gene: TRBV6-1
CDR3aa: CASGGQNNQPQHF
CDR3nt: TGTGCCAGCGGGGGACAGAACAATCAGCCCCAGCATTTT

abundance: .
d_gene: TRBD2
j_gene: TRBJ2-2
v_gene: TRBV5-1
CDR3aa: CASSLSGRSSTGELFF
CDR3nt: TGCGCCAGCAGCCTTAGCGGGAGGAGCTCCACCGGGGAGCTGTTTTTT

abundance: once
d_gene: TRBD2
j_gene: TRBJ2-1
v_gene: TRBV27
CDR3aa: CASSLSRLANYNEQFF
CDR3nt: TGTGCCAGCAGTTTATCCCGACTAGCGAACTACAATGAGCAGTTCTTC

abundance: once
d_gene: TRBD2
j_gene: TRBJ2-3
v_gene: TRBV11-3
CDR3aa: CASSSGGTQYF
CDR3nt: TGTGCCAGCAGCTCGGGGGGTACGCAGTATTTT

abundance: .
d_gene: TRBD1
j_gene: TRBJ1-2
v_gene: TRBV4-3
CDR3aa: CASSQGTGGINYGYTF
CDR3nt: TGCGCCAGCAGCCAAGGTACAGGGGGTATCAACTATGGCTACACCTTC

abundance: .
d_gene: TRBD1
j_gene: TRBJ1-4
v_gene: TRBV25-1
CDR3aa: CASSDPDRGINEKLFF
CDR3nt: TGTGCCAGCAGTGACCCCGACAGGGGAATTAATGAAAAACTGTTTTTT

abundance: .
d_gene: .
j_gene: TRBJ2-2
v_gene: TRBV2
CDR3aa: CASIGQRHTGELFF
CDR3nt: TGTGCCAGCATTGGCCAGCGGCACACCGGGGAGCTGTTTTTT

abundance: .
d_gene: .
j_gene: TRBJ2-3
v_gene: TRBV6-5
CDR3aa: CASTKRGNTDTQYF
CDR3nt: TGTGCCAGCACCAAACGAGGTAACACAGATACGCAGTATTTT

abundance: .
d_gene: .
j_gene: TRBJ1-5
v_gene: TRBV6-5
CDR3aa: CASSYRSGPQHF
CDR3nt: TGTGCCAGCAGTTACCGATCCGGGCCCCAGCATTTT

abundance: .
d_gene: .
j_gene: TRBJ2-3
v_gene: TRBV18
CDR3aa: CASSPLEGSADTQYF
CDR3nt: TGTGCCAGCTCACCACTGGAAGGGAGCGCAGATACGCAGTATTTT

abundance: .
d_gene: TRBD1
j_gene: TRBJ2-7
v_gene: TRBV4-1
CDR3aa: CASSQDGQGPYEQYF
CDR3nt: TGCGCCAGCAGCCAAGACGGACAGGGACCTTACGAGCAGTACTTC

abundance: .
d_gene: .
j_gene: TRBJ2-3
v_gene: TRBV7-2
CDR3aa: CASSSSSTDTQYF
CDR3nt: TGTGCCAGCAGCTCCTCTAGCACAGATACGCAGTATTTT

abundance: once
d_gene: TRBD1
j_gene: TRBJ1-5
v_gene: TRBV19
CDR3aa: CASSIGSLRGRPSRGGSNQPQHF
CDR3nt: TGTGCCAGTAGTATAGGTTCCTTGAGGGGGCGCCCCTCGCGCGGAGGCAGCAATCAGCCCCAGCATTTT

abundance: .
d_gene: .
j_gene: TRBJ1-1
v_gene: TRBV19
CDR3aa: CATLSRGMNTEAFF
CDR3nt: TGTGCCACTCTTTCCCGGGGGATGAACACTGAAGCTTTCTTT

abundance: .
d_gene: .
j_gene: TRBJ2-1
v_gene: TRBV11-3
CDR3aa: CASSSGLSYNEQFF
CDR3nt: TGTGCCAGCAGCTCGGGACTCTCCTACAATGAGCAGTTCTTC

abundance: few
d_gene: .
j_gene: TRBJ1-3
v_gene: TRBV5-4
CDR3aa: CASSLEQDGNTIYF
CDR3nt: TGTGCCAGCAGCTTGGAACAGGATGGAAACACCATATATTTT

abundance: .
d_gene: .
j_gene: TRBJ1-3
v_gene: TRBV9
CDR3aa: CASSSILPSSGNTIYF
CDR3nt: TGTGCCAGCAGCTCGATACTCCCGTCCTCTGGAAACACCATATATTTT

abundance: .
d_gene: .
j_gene: TRBJ2-1
v_gene: TRBV5-6
CDR3aa: CASSYRLRHNEQFF
CDR3nt: TGTGCCAGCAGTTATAGACTCCGGCACAATGAGCAGTTCTTC

abundance: .
d_gene: TRBD1
j_gene: TRBJ1-5
v_gene: TRBV6-1
CDR3aa: CASRPGQGNNQPQHF
CDR3nt: TGTGCCAGCAGGCCGGGACAGGGGAACAATCAGCCCCAGCATTTT

abundance: .
d_gene: .
j_gene: TRBJ1-5
v_gene: TRBV7-9
CDR3aa: CASSSQGNQPQHF
CDR3nt: TGTGCCAGCAGTTCACAGGGCAATCAGCCCCAGCATTTT

abundance: .
d_gene: .
j_gene: TRBJ2-5
v_gene: TRBV25-1
CDR3aa: CASSELTGQETQYF
CDR3nt: TGTGCCAGCAGTGAACTTACAGGCCAAGAGACCCAGTACTTC

abundance: .
d_gene: .
j_gene: TRBJ1-2
v_gene: TRBV19
CDR3aa: CASTRRWPVNYGYTF
CDR3nt: TGTGCCAGTACAAGGAGGTGGCCGGTCAACTATGGCTACACCTTC

abundance: .
d_gene: TRBD1
j_gene: TRBJ1-2
v_gene: TRBV9
CDR3aa: CASSVGTVYGYTF
CDR3nt: TGTGCCAGCAGCGTGGGGACAGTCTATGGCTACACCTTC

abundance: .
d_gene: .
j_gene: TRBJ2-2
v_gene: TRBV5-1
CDR3aa: CASSLVGVVGELFF
CDR3nt: TGCGCCAGCAGCTTGGTAGGGGTTGTCGGGGAGCTGTTTTTT

abundance: .
d_gene: .
j_gene: TRBJ2-1
v_gene: TRBV20-1
CDR3aa: CSAKPFGEQFF
CDR3nt: TGCAGTGCTAAACCTTTCGGGGAGCAGTTCTTC

abundance: .
d_gene: TRBD2
j_gene: TRBJ2-5
v_gene: TRBV7-6
CDR3aa: CASSLERGRPQTQYF
CDR3nt: TGTGCCAGCAGCTTAGAACGCGGGAGGCCTCAGACCCAGTACTTC

abundance: .
d_gene: TRBD1
j_gene: TRBJ2-5
v_gene: TRBV4-3
CDR3aa: CASSQVGDSTQIYF
CDR3nt: TGCGCCAGCAGCCAAGTAGGGGACAGTACTCAAATCTACTTC